A single sample gave rise to the 28 T cell receptor beta chains below, sequenced in a study of OX40 agonist ivuxolimab in advanced cancers. Generated by immunoSEQ multiplex PCR, the TCRdb table keeps only in-frame clones and is missing some. The data hold about 98,000 clones, with roughly nine tenths observed a single time. The material sequenced was CD4+ or CD8+ T cells sorted from blood, taken in a trial of the OX40 agonist ivuxolimab. These receptors all come from an adult with an advanced solid tumor such as melanoma, head and neck, liver or kidney cancer.

The chain joins TRBV4-1 to TRBJ1-1, with D perhaps matching TRBD1 (5 bases). The CDR3 has 22 amino acids. The germline V and J ends were trimmed by 4 bases and 0 bases, with 33 bases remaining between them. CDR1 MGHRA and CDR2 YSYEKL come from the germline V gene. CDR3 sequence reads: CASSPHSWYQGGGGFMNTEAFF. CDR3 nucleotide sequence: TGCGCCAGCAGCCCGCATTCTTGGTACCAGGGCGGAGGTGGGTTCATGAACACTGAAGCTTTCTTT.

This rearrangement joins TRBV2 to TRBJ1-5, with D perhaps matching TRBD1 (5 bases). In germline, CDR1 is SNHLY, CDR2 FYNNEI. There are 13 residues in the CDR3. The ends were cut back, 4 bases at V and 7 bases at J, with 11 bases in the middle. The CDR3 DNA reads TGTGCCAGCAGTGCGGCAGGGCAACAGCCCCAGCATTTT. Residues: CASSAAGQQPQHF.

The J gene is TRBJ2-1, the V gene TRBV7-2; 13 nucleotides match TRBD2. This CDR3 comprises 15 residues. Germline V CDR1 and CDR2: SGHTA, FQGNSA. The V gene end was trimmed by 6 bases and the J gene end by 13 bases; junction bases not matched to a gene: 12. The CDR3 sequence: CASSPPGTSGNRQFF. The CDR3, as DNA: TGTGCCAGCAGTCCTCCCGGGACTAGCGGGAACCGTCAGTTCTTC.

This chain connects TRBV7-9 to TRBJ1-1; D is undetermined. There are 13 residues in the CDR3. Germline CDR1 and CDR2: SEHNR and FQNEAQ (reference sequence). Between the trimmed V and J ends, which lost 7 bases and 6 bases, there was a span of 15 bases. The CDR3, as DNA: TGTGCCAGCACCTACCGAGAAGAGGCTGAAGCTTTCTTT. Its translation is CASTYREEAEAFF.

The rearrangement uses TRBV20-1 and TRBJ1-1; no clear D. The germline CDR1 and CDR2 sequences are DFQATT and SNEGSKA (reference sequence). This CDR3 is 9 amino acids long. Trimming took off 1 base at V and 7 bases at J, with 1 base between the two ends. The CDR3 is CSARGEAFF. DNA of the CDR3: TGCAGTGCTAGAGGTGAAGCTTTCTTT.

This rearrangement joins TRBV11-2 to TRBJ1-4, with a weak D call TRBD1 (5 bases). The V end was cut by 4 bases, the J end by 0 bases, with 12 bases between. The V gene's germline CDR1 is SGHAT and CDR2 FQNNGV. This CDR3 spans 16 amino acids. Here the CDR3 reads CASSWDPSATNEKLFF. DNA for the CDR3: TGTGCCAGCAGCTGGGACCCAAGTGCAACTAATGAAAAACTGTTTTTT. The full variable domain, in which reference TRBV11-2 and TRBJ1-4 provide the parts outside the CDR3, is EAGVAQSPRYKIIEKRQSVAFWCNPISGHATLYWYQQILGQGPKLLIQFQNNGVVDDSQLPKDRFSAERLKGVDSTLKIQPAKLEDSAVYLCASSWDPSATNEKLFFGSGTQLSVL.

This clone was picked up a small number of times. V and J are TRBV19 and TRBJ1-6; D gene unclear. Germline CDR1 is LNHDA and CDR2 is SQIVND (reference sequence). The CDR3 has 15 residues. V gave up 7 bases and J gave up 0 bases, with 10 bases separating them. The CDR3 bases are TGTGCCAGTACCAAAGGGAGCTCCTATAATTCACCCCTCCACTTT. Protein product: CASTKGSSYNSPLHF.

Here the CDR3 reads CASSPGGYGELFF. CDR3 in DNA: TGTGCCAGCAGCCCTGGAGGGTACGGGGAGCTGTTTTTT. The chain joins TRBV4-2 to TRBJ2-2; D is possibly TRBD2 (6 bases). This CDR3 region has 13 residues. With 4 bases removed from V and 7 bases from J, the gap between germline ends came to 10 bases. Germline-derived CDR1 and CDR2 are LGHNA and YNFKEQ.

The V call is TRBV7-9, the J call TRBJ1-2, with D unresolved. This CDR3 is 12 amino acids long. V shed 1 base and J shed 12 bases, with 12 bases lying between them. Germline V gene lookup returns CDR1 SEHNR and CDR2 FQNEAQ (reference sequence). The CDR3 DNA reads as TGTGCCAGCAGCTTAGAACTGCACGGAAACACCTTC. It codes for CASSLELHGNTF. Full variable domain (outside the CDR3, taken from reference TRBV7-9 and TRBJ1-2): DTGVSQNPRHKITKRGQNVTFRCDPISEHNRLYWYRQTLGQGPEFLTYFQNEAQLEKSRLLSDRFSAERPKGSFSTLEIQRTEQGDSAMYLCASSLELHGNTFGSGTRLTVV.

The J gene is TRBJ1-4, the V gene TRBV4-2; the D is unclear. Trimming pared 3 bases from V and 1 base from J, leaving 9 bases between. The CDR3 runs to 15 residues. From germline, CDR1 is LGHNA and CDR2 YNFKEQ. The CDR3 DNA reads TGTGCCAGCAGCCAGGAGACGGAAACTAATGAAAAACTGTTTTTT. Translating gives CASSQETETNEKLFF.

The gene calls are TRBV5-6 and TRBJ2-7, with unresolved D. Trimming shortened V by 4 bases and J by 2 bases, and 10 bases separated the two germline ends. CDR3 size: 13 residues. The germline V gene has CDR1 SGHDT and CDR2 YYEEEE. The CDR3 sequence is CASSIGPTYEQYF. CDR3 DNA: TGTGCCAGCAGCATCGGGCCGACCTACGAGCAGTACTTC. The full variable domain, in which reference TRBV5-6 and TRBJ2-7 provide the parts outside the CDR3, is DAGVTQSPTHLIKTRGQQVTLRCSPKSGHDTVSWYQQALGQGPQFIFQYYEEEERQRGNFPDRFSGHQFPNYSSELNVNALLLGDSALYLCASSIGPTYEQYFGPGTRLTVT.

The V and J genes are TRBV19 and TRBJ1-5; D call uncertain. CDR3 size: 15 residues. V gave up 0 bases and J gave up 5 bases, with 11 bases separating them. Germline values: CDR1 LNHDA, CDR2 SQIVND (reference sequence). CDR3 bases: TGTGCCAGTAGTATAGACCGGACTTACGATCAGCCCCAGCATTTT. Amino acid sequence: CASSIDRTYDQPQHF.

J is TRBJ2-7 and V is TRBV11-2; 9 bases agree with TRBD2. Germline loops: CDR1 SGHAT, CDR2 FQNNGV. Trimming at V came to 5 bases and at J to 2 bases, leaving 7 bases not matched to a gene. The CDR3 totals 15 residues. The CDR3 DNA follows: TGTGCCAGCAGCCCCCGGGTAGCGGGGGCCTACGAGCAGTACTTC. This sequence encodes CASSPRVAGAYEQYF.

The chain joins TRBV5-1 to TRBJ1-3; D is undetermined. Trimming left V 4 bases short and J 0 bases short, with 8 bases between. The CDR3 totals 14 residues. In germline, CDR1 is SGHRS, CDR2 YFSETQ. The DNA for the CDR3 is TGCGCCAGCAGCGACCGAAGCTCTGGAAACACCATATATTTT. It encodes CASSDRSSGNTIYF.

This clone was recorded only once. The chain is built from TRBV7-9 and TRBJ1-4, with D perhaps TRBD1 (6 bases). Deletions cut 4 bases from V and 7 bases from J, with 16 bases between. The CDR3 is 15 amino acids. Germline CDR1 and CDR2: SEHNR and FQNEAQ (reference sequence). CDR3 in amino acids: CASSYPLEGGEKLFF. CDR3 in DNA: TGTGCCAGCAGCTACCCTCTTGAAGGGGGTGAAAAACTGTTTTTT.

This rearrangement joins TRBV18 to TRBJ1-5; D unclear. CDR3 size: 14 residues. Germline CDR1 is KGHSH and CDR2 is LQKENI. Deletions cut 0 bases from V and 4 bases from J, with 7 bases between. CDR3 bases: TGTGCCAGCTCACCACCCGGACCTAATCAGCCCCAGCATTTT. It codes for CASSPPGPNQPQHF.

This clone occurred once. The V gene is TRBV5-4, the J gene TRBJ2-2, with 7 nucleotides matching TRBD1. The CDR3 loop spans 15 amino acids. Germline lookup yields CDR1 SGHNT and CDR2 YYREEE (reference sequence). With V trimmed by 3 bases and J by 3 bases, 5 bases remained unmatched. DNA for the CDR3: TGTGCCAGCAGCTCTAACAGGGGATACACCGGGGAGCTGTTTTTT. It codes for CASSSNRGYTGELFF.

The V gene is TRBV2, the J gene TRBJ2-1, with unresolved D. Trimming pared 7 bases from V and 0 bases from J, leaving 7 bases between. There are 13 residues in the CDR3. Germline loops: CDR1 SNHLY, CDR2 FYNNEI. The chain's CDR3 is CASTGDSYNEQFF. The CDR3, as DNA: TGTGCCAGCACCGGCGACTCCTACAATGAGCAGTTCTTC.

The rearrangement joins TRBV6-5 to TRBJ2-6; a weak D match, TRBD1 (6 bases). This CDR3 contains 15 residues. CDR1 MNHEY and CDR2 SVGAGI come from the germline V gene. V was trimmed by 8 bases and J by 0 bases, leaving 11 bases between them. CDR3 coding DNA: TGTGCCAGCTCAGGGGCCAGCTCTGGGGCCAACGTCCTGACTTTC. It encodes CASSGASSGANVLTF.

The V call is TRBV5-1, the J call TRBJ2-7; a weak D match, TRBD1 (7 bases). V was clipped by 3 bases and J by 8 bases, with 18 bases between them. Germline V gene data show CDR1 as SGHRS and CDR2 as YFSETQ. The length of the CDR3 is 14 residues. In nucleotides, the CDR3 is TGCGCCAGCAGCTGGCGGGACAGAGAGGGAAAGCAGTACTTC. Translation: CASSWRDREGKQYF.

This clone has only one observation. The chain combines TRBV5-1 with TRBJ2-1; no clear D. V dropped 7 bases and J dropped 5 bases, with 13 bases sitting between them. Germline V gene data show CDR1 as SGHRS and CDR2 as YFSETQ. The CDR3 has 13 residues. The CDR3 DNA reads TGCGCCAGCGGACGATATGGGGACAATGAGCAGTTCTTC. It encodes CASGRYGDNEQFF. Full variable domain (missing parts from reference TRBV5-1 and TRBJ2-1): KAGVTQTPRYLIKTRGQQVTLSCSPISGHRSVSWYQQTPGQGLQFLFEYFSETQRNKGNFPGRFSGRQFSNSRSEMNVSTLELGDSALYLCASGRYGDNEQFFGPGTRLTVL.

The J gene is TRBJ1-5, the V gene TRBV19; 8 bases align to TRBD1. This CDR3 is 16 amino acids long. The germline gives CDR1 LNHDA, CDR2 SQIVND (reference sequence). V trimming: 3 bases; J trimming: 0 bases; junction bases outside the gene matches: 4. CDR3 loop: CASSMGQVNSNQPQHF. CDR3 coding DNA: TGTGCCAGTAGTATGGGACAGGTCAATAGCAATCAGCCCCAGCATTTT.

The sample holds one count of this clone. The rearrangement joins TRBV28 to TRBJ1-5; D ambiguous. Germline assignment: CDR1 MDHEN and CDR2 SYDVKM. CDR3 size: 14 residues. Trimming removed 3 bases from V and 7 bases from J, with 13 bases in between. The CDR3 sequence is CASSLRKGGQPQHF. The CDR3 nucleotides read TGTGCCAGCAGTTTGAGAAAGGGTGGGCAGCCCCAGCATTTT.

This chain links TRBV27 with TRBJ1-5; maybe TRBD1 (6 bases). The CDR3 runs 15 residues. Looked up from germline, CDR1 is MNHEY and CDR2 is SMNVEV (reference sequence). The V gene lost 3 bases and the J gene lost 3 bases, with 12 bases spanning the gap. The CDR3 sequence is CASSFRDKPNQPQHF. The CDR3 DNA is TGTGCCAGCAGTTTTAGGGACAAGCCCAATCAGCCCCAGCATTTT.

This chain links TRBV19 with TRBJ2-2; 10 bases fit TRBD1. This CDR3 has 14 amino acids. Trimming cost V 6 bases and J 5 bases; bases outside gene matches: 3. Germline assignment: CDR1 LNHDA and CDR2 SQIVND (reference sequence). Here the CDR3 DNA reads TGTGCCAGTAGGGGACAGGGGAGGACCGGGGAGCTGTTTTTT. Its translation: CASRGQGRTGELFF.

The chain is built from TRBV6-5 and TRBJ2-7, with 10 bases that match TRBD1. V lost 8 bases, J lost 6 bases, and 1 base stayed unmatched. CDR1 is MNHEY, CDR2 SVGAGI, per germline. This CDR3 is built from 11 residues. In DNA form, the CDR3 reads TGTGCCAGCGGACAGGGGGTCGAGCAGTACGTC. Translated: CASGQGVEQYV.

V and J are TRBV5-5 and TRBJ1-4; no reliable D call. This CDR3 has 14 amino acids. The germline gives CDR1 SGHKS, CDR2 YYEKEE (reference sequence). Trimming took 3 bases from V and 0 from J, leaving 6 bases between them. CDR3 residues: CASSWRATNEKLFF. CDR3 bases: TGTGCCAGCAGCTGGAGAGCAACTAATGAAAAACTGTTTTTT.

The V gene is TRBV5-8, the J gene TRBJ2-6, with D possibly being TRBD1 (6 bases). CDR1 is SGHTS, CDR2 YDEGEE, per germline. This CDR3 comprises 16 residues. Trimming took 0 bases from V and 4 from J, leaving 11 bases between them. In DNA, the CDR3 is TGTGCCAGCAGCTTGGAAGGGACACCAGGGGCCAACGTCCTGACTTTC. Its protein is CASSLEGTPGANVLTF.